This TCR beta chain was documented in a study of regulatory T cells in long-lasting Graves disease. For TCR beta, libraries came from iRepertoire HTBI primers and Arm-PCR of CDR3 regions. TCRdb re-analysed the multiplex PCR reads in MiXCR, keeping a single row per CDR3 protein. The repertoire has about 470,000 distinct CDR3 sequences, less than 25% of them found once; the top ten carry over 7.5%. Study-wide points: Persistent disease was associated with favored TRBV28 usage and with favored use of TRBJ1-2 and TRBJ2-5.

The CDR3 runs to 16 residues. After removal of 3 bases from V and 9 bases from J, the junction contained 15 bases not matched to a gene. Germline V gene data show CDR1 as LNHNV and CDR2 as YYDKDF (reference sequence). Notes on this clonotype: No antigen is known for it.

Noted time point: persistent/refractory GD, antithyroid drugs over 5 years with positive TRAb. PBMC-extracted RNA yielded the TCR library. The chain joins TRBV15 to TRBJ2-7; TRBD2 matches 9 bases. This TCR derives from a female donor with Graves disease. The source was peripheral blood mononuclear cells (PBMCs), collected when the disease was refractory, from a patient treated with antithyroid drugs. CDR3 DNA sequence: TGTGCCACCAGCAGTGGAGCGGCGGGAGGGGTGGATGGGCAGTACTTC. Translation: CATSSGAAGGVDGQYF.